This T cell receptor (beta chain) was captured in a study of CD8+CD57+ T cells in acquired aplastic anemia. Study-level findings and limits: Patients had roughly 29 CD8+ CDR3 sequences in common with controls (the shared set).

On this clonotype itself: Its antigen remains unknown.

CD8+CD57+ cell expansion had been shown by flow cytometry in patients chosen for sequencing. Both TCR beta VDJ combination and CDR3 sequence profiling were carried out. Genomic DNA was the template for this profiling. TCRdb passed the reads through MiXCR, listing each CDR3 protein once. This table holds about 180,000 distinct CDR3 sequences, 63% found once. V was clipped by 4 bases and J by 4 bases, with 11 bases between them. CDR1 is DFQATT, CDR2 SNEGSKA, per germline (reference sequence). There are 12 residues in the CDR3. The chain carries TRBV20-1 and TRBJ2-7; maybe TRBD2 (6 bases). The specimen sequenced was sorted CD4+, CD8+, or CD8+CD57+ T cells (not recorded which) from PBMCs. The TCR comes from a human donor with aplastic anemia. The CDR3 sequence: CSATDYGYEQYF. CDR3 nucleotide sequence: TGCAGTGCTACGGACTATGGGTACGAGCAGTACTTC.